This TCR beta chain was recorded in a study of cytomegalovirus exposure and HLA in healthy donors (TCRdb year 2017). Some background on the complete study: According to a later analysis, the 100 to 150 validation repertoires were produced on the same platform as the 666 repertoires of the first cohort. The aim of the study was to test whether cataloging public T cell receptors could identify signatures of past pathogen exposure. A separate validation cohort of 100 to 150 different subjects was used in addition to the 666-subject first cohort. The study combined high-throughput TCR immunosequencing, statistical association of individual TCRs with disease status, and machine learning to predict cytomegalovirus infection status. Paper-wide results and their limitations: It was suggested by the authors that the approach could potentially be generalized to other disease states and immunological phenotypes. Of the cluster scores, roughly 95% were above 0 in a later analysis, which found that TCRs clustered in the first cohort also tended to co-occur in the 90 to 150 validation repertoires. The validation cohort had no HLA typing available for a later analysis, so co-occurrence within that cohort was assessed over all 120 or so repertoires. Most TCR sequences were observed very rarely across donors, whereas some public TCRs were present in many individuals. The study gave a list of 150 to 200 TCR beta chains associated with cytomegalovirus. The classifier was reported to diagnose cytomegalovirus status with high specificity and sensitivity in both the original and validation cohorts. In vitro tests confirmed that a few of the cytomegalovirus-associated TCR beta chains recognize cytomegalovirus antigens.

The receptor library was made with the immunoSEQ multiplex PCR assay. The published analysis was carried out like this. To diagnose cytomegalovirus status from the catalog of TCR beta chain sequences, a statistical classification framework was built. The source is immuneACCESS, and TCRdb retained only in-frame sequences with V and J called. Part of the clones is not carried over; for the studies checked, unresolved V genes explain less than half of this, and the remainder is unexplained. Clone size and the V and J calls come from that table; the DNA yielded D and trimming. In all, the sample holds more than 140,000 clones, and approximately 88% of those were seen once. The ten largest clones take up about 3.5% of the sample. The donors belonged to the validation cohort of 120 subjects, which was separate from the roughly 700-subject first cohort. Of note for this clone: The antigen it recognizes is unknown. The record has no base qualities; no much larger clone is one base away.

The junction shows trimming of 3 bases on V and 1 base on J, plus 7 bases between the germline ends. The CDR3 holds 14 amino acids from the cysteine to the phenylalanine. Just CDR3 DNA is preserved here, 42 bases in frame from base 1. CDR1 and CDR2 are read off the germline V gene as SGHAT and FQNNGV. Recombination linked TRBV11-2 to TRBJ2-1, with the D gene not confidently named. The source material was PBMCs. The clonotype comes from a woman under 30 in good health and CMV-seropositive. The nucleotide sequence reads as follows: TGTGCCAGCAGCTTCCTAGGTTCCTACAATGAGCAGTTCTTC. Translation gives CASSFLGSYNEQFF.